One TCR beta chain is described in this entry. Its antigen is still unknown. One base away there is no much larger clone; base qualities are not given. The cohort consisted of some 730 healthy bone marrow donors. Cohort members were all nominally healthy when sampled, although unrecorded immune exposures were likely present. The donor tested CMV seropositive, placing the donor among the 310 or so seropositive members of the cohort. Every donor gave a peripheral blood sample, and the peripheral blood mononuclear cells from that sample were used for TCR beta sequencing. Genomic DNA was extracted from the blood cell samples with the Qiagen DNeasy Blood Extraction Kit. The sample originates from a study of cytomegalovirus exposure and HLA in healthy donors listed by TCRdb under 2017. Study-level background: According to an earlier analysis of around 600 of the donors, 150 million to 200 million T cells yielded roughly 110 million unique TCR beta sequences and roughly 280 Gb of sequence data. Approximately 310 gigabases of sequencing data and 80 million or so unique TCR sequences were included in an early release covering over 600 HLA-typed donors. Of the 350 to 400 genotyped donors, around 81% fell in the genetic ancestry cluster associated with self-reported Caucasian donors. The study was designed to test whether signatures of past pathogen exposure could be identified by cataloging public T cell receptors. The study profiled the T cell repertoires of some 610 subjects by immunosequencing and related them to cytomegalovirus serostatus. In addition to the first cohort of 666 subjects, a separate validation cohort of around 110 different subjects was used. High-throughput TCR immunosequencing, statistical association of individual TCRs with disease status, and machine learning were combined to predict cytomegalovirus infection status. To study patterns of TCR occurrence, a later analysis re-analyzed previously published TCR beta repertoires from around 670 donors and added high-resolution HLA genotyping. The later analysis used no new phenotypic data to find candidate immune exposures, relying instead on TCR beta sequences and their occurrence across donors. In an earlier analysis of several hundred of the donors, high-throughput TCR beta sequencing was used to judge whether each TCR beta V gene segment behaved as functional or pseudogenic. Donor age, sex, ethnicity and CMV serostatus were compiled together with the repertoire data. A later genetic analysis took genome-wide SNP genotypes for about three fifths of the roughly 670 donors and used that subset as a discovery cohort. All discovery cohort repertoires had been generated using a single sequencing platform. Class I and class II HLA loci were covered by the typing at four-digit resolution. Typing coverage varied by locus: roughly 620-640 donors for A, B, C, DRB1 and DQB1; approximately 500 for DQA1; 606 for DPA1; under 490 for DPB1. Roughly five DR-DQ haplotypes were handled as single units for association and clustering, since linkage in the cohort was strong. Among several hundred genotyped donors of the cohort, an average of roughly 230,000 unique TCR beta nucleotide sequences was sequenced per donor, of which roughly 18% were non-productive. Results the study describes overall, beyond this receptor: The cohort was sequenced for TCR beta chains only, and without alpha or paired-chain data the features that could be detected were limited. A further reported finding was that TCR beta sequences accurately predicted the HLA-A and HLA-B alleles for most subjects in the first cohort. In both the original and validation cohorts, the classifier was reported to diagnose cytomegalovirus status with high specificity and sensitivity. The sequencing pipeline was judged likely to have produced a cluster of highly shared sequence variants as a technical artifact. Correlated functional status among segregating V segments might be attributable to linkage disequilibrium, but an unknown experimental factor could not be ruled out. A later analysis found that HLA-associated TCR beta chains were more clonally expanded and had lower generation probabilities than equally common non-associated chains. Seventeen rarely observed V segments, including chromosome 9 orphons, were excluded from the earlier analysis of almost 600 of the donors because counts were too low. HLA typing was unavailable for some donors at each locus, so association tests used only the typed subset. In the study, 150 to 200 TCR beta chains were listed as associated with cytomegalovirus. Three of the identified cytomegalovirus-associated TCR beta chains were confirmed in vitro to be specific for cytomegalovirus antigens. In a later analysis, the rate of TCR association differed among HLA loci, with DRB1 alleles having the most associated TCRs and HLA-C alleles having the fewest. Sequencing depth was assumed to be roughly uniform across donors in the presence/absence analyses, though that assumption may not hold. A later genetic analysis associated a missense DCLRE1C variant with V-gene and J-gene trimming of TCR beta chains, and an independent cohort replicated the association. According to a later analysis, most CMV-associated TCR beta chains appeared to be HLA-restricted, and the HLA associations seemed to be driven largely by CMV exposure. The 87-base-pair reads could not distinguish some IMGT-functional V segments, including TRBV6-2 and TRBV6-3, so those segments were excluded. In an earlier analysis of some 640 of the donors, most TCR beta V segments were observed in productive rearrangements about 90% or about 30% of the time, broadly matching IMGT annotations. In a later analysis, around 17,000 TCR beta sequences were associated with specific HLA alleles at a false discovery rate of 0.05. It was suggested by the authors that the approach could potentially be generalized to other disease states and immunological phenotypes. For the cohort, immune exposure information was limited to CMV serostatus. According to a later genetic analysis, donors in an Asian-associated ancestry cluster had fewer N-insertions in productive TCRs than the approximately 670-donor mean. When HLA alleles, especially DR and DQ, strongly co-occurred, TCR associations were difficult to assign to individual alleles. Most TCR sequences were observed very rarely across donors, whereas some public TCRs were present in many individuals. According to a later analysis, parvovirus B19, influenza, CMV and Epstein-Barr virus appeared linked to several top co-occurrence clusters.

The library was prepared using the immunoSEQ multiplex PCR assay. A mixture of 60 forward primers for TCR Vbeta segments and 13 reverse primers for TCR Jbeta segments was used in the multiplex PCR. The CDR3 region of rearranged TCR beta genes was amplified from genomic DNA with a multiplex PCR assay. On the Illumina HiSeq System, the amplified TCR beta libraries were sequenced as 87-base-pair reads. In the source study's methods: A later analysis counted approximately 74 million unique TCR beta chains across the approximately 700 repertoires, and around 12 million of these chains were shared by at least two donors. Raw reads were error-corrected and collapsed into unique sequences by a nearest-neighbor algorithm in which closely related sequences were merged to remove PCR and sequencing errors. To assign V, D and J gene segments, CDR3 sequences were aligned to IMGT reference sequences. For a sequence to be retained, a match of at least six nucleotides to both a V gene segment and a J gene segment was required. Rearrangements were classified as productive when the CDR3 lacked stop codons and remained in frame with V and J, and all other rearrangements were classified as non-productive. Following IMGT convention, CDR3 was defined as the stretch from the second conserved V-encoded cysteine up to the conserved J-encoded phenylalanine. The earlier analysis of fewer than 750 of the donors excluded sequences that lacked an unambiguous match to a single V gene segment. In an earlier analysis of approximately 590 of the donors, a V segment was called functional when productive rearrangements were above 56.7%, and segregating when the standard deviation between donors exceeded 5%. A statistical classification framework was built to diagnose cytomegalovirus status from the catalog of TCR beta chain sequences. V and J gene assignment, in a later analysis, came from comparing TCR nucleotide sequences with IMGT/GENE-DB human TR gene sequences. Using the TCRdist pipeline, a later analysis assigned CDR3 sequences along with most-parsimonious VDJ recombination scenarios. In a later analysis, each TCR beta chain was defined by its CDR3 amino acid sequence together with its V-gene family, and reads without a unique V-gene family were excluded. In a later analysis, around 600 highly shared, low-generation-probability nucleotide sequences were removed to address suspected cross-contamination and a sequencing artifact. In a later analysis, a clonal expansion index for each public chain was calculated from normalized within-repertoire ranks of inferred template counts. A later analysis computed generation probabilities with a VDJ recombination model fitted to out-of-frame rearrangements, and checked the results against IGoR. A later analysis scored TCR-TCR, TCR-HLA and TCR-CMV co-occurrence with hypergeometric tests, applying a repertoire-size bias correction to TCR pairs. False discovery rates were estimated in a later analysis by permuting HLA or CMV assignments 20 times. In a later analysis, co-occurring TCRs were grouped with DBSCAN, and TCRdist sequence similarity was added when clustering was performed within HLA-allele-positive subsets. Co-occurrence clustering excluded repertoires with fewer than 30,000 or more than 120,000 public chains, plus five with anomalous nucleotide sharing. TCRdb obtained this table from immuneACCESS and retained in-frame rearrangements with V and J assigned. These tables miss some clones; where compared with another copy, unresolved V genes account for less than half of the shortfall, and the remainder is unexplained. D and trimming were read from the DNA, whereas the V and J calls and clone size are those reported in that table. For this sample there are 85,000 to 100,000 clones; around nine tenths appear just once. The ten largest account for around a tenth of the sample.

Counted from cysteine to phenylalanine, this CDR3 has 19 amino acids. Of the read, only the CDR3 DNA is kept; its 57 bases are in frame from base 1. CDR1 and CDR2, per the germline V gene, are MDHEN and SYDVKM. Germline trimming amounts to 4 bases on V and 5 bases on J, with 18 as the count of junction bases outside the gene matches. The TCR sequence derives from a man aged 25-45 years in good health and CMV-seropositive. The chain employs TRBV28 and TRBJ2-5, with 11 junctional bases fitting TRBD2. Specimen: PBMCs. The nucleotide sequence is TGTGCCAGCAGTTCACTTTCAAACCCTAGCGGGAGGTCCCGGGAGACCCAGTACTTC. Translated, this is CASSSLSNPSGRSRETQYF.